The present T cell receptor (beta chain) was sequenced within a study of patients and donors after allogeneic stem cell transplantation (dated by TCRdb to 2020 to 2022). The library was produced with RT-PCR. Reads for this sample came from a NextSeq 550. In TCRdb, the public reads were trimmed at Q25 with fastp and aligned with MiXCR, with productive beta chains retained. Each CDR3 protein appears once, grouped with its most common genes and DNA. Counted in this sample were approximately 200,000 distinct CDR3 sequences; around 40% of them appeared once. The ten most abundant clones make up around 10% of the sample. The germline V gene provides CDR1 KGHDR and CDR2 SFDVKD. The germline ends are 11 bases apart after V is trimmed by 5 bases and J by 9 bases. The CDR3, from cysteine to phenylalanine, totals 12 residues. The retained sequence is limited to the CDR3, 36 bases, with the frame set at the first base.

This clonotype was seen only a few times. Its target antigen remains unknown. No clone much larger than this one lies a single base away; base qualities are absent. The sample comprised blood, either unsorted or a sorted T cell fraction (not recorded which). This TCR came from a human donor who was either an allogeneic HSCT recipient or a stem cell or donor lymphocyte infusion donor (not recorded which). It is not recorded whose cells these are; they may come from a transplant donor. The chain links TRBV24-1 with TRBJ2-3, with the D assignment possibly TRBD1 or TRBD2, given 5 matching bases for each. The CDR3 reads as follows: CATSVSGPTQYF. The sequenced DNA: TGTGCCACCAGTGTTTCGGGACCAACGCAGTATTTT.